Shown below are 8 T cell receptor beta chains from a single sample sequenced in a study of response to subunit inactivated influenza vaccine. TCRdb processed the RT-PCR reads anew with MiXCR; each CDR3 protein has one entry. The data show 550,000 to 800,000 distinct CDR3 sequences, with approximately 15% seen just once and around 7% held by the top ten. Material: PBMCs from blood, obtained approximately 15 days before vaccination. The receptors stem from a man between 50 and 59 years old who received an inactivated influenza vaccine.

This chain links TRBV24-1 with TRBJ2-3; 7 bases are shared with TRBD2. Germline V gives CDR1 KGHDR, CDR2 SFDVKD. Losses at the gene ends were 6 bases for V and 1 base for J; bases not matched to a gene: 6. The CDR3 covers 15 residues. CDR3: CATSFSGICTDTQYF. The CDR3 DNA is TGTGCCACCAGTTTCAGCGGGATATGCACAGATACGCAGTATTTT.

This clonotype was observed a handful of times. The V gene is TRBV3-1, the J gene TRBJ2-2; D is uncertain. V lost 1 base and J lost 2, with 5 bases in between. Germline-derived CDR1 and CDR2 are LGHDT and YNNKEL (reference sequence). This CDR3 spans 14 amino acids. The CDR3 reads CASSQVDNTGELFF. Written as DNA, the CDR3 is TGTGCCAGCAGCCAAGTTGACAACACCGGGGAGCTGTTTTTT.

This clonotype was recorded a few times. This rearrangement joins TRBV4-2 to TRBJ2-2; 11 positions match TRBD2. The ends lost 0 bases at V and 7 bases at J; junction bases unmatched: 10. The length of the CDR3 is 18 residues. Germline lookup yields CDR1 LGHNA and CDR2 YNFKEQ. The CDR3, as DNA: TGTGCCAGCAGCCAAGAGACTTCGGCTAGCGGGGGGCACGGGGAGCTGTTTTTT. It codes for CASSQETSASGGHGELFF.

The CDR3 here is CASTHSTKGAGEQYF. The CDR3 DNA reads TGTGCCAGCACCCATTCGACTAAGGGTGCTGGCGAGCAGTACTTC. V gene TRBV12-3 or TRBV12-4 combines with J gene TRBJ2-7; D is perhaps TRBD2 (5 bases). Trimming stripped 7 bases from V and 6 bases from J, with 22 bases between. The CDR3 runs to 15 residues.

A few counts support this clonotype. This chain joins TRBV27 and TRBJ2-7; D may be TRBD1 or TRBD2 (5 bases each). CDR1 is MNHEY, CDR2 SMNVEV, per germline (reference sequence). V lost 9 bases and J 3 bases, leaving 21 bases between the germline ends. This CDR3 is built from 15 residues. This CDR3 reads CASRIAPGRGYEQYF. The CDR3 nucleotides are TGTGCCAGTAGAATCGCTCCGGGACGGGGCTACGAGCAGTACTTC.

About this clonotype itself: Since a much larger clone is just one base distant, this may be a read error. The chain recombines TRBV6-2 or TRBV6-3 with TRBJ2-3; D is unclear. In germline, CDR1 is MNHEY, CDR2 SVGEGT. This CDR3 has 12 amino acids. V was shortened by 5 bases and J by 3 bases, with 6 bases between the two germline ends. In DNA form, the CDR3 reads TGTGCCAGCAGTAAACGGACAGATACGCAGTATTTT. Translated, it gives CASSKRTDTQYF.

This clonotype was observed a handful of times. This chain connects TRBV15 to TRBJ2-2, with a tentative D call TRBD2 (5 bases). CDR1 LNHNV and CDR2 YYDKDF come from the germline V gene (reference sequence). V lost 6 bases, J lost 2 bases, and 10 bases lay in between. CDR3 length: 14 residues. The CDR3 sequence: CATRSDLNTGELFF. CDR3 coding DNA: TGTGCCACCAGATCGGACTTAAACACCGGGGAGCTGTTTTTT.

The chain uses TRBV11-2 and TRBJ2-7; D not resolved. The germline V gene has CDR1 SGHAT and CDR2 FQNNGV. V was clipped by 1 base and J by 1 base, with 11 bases between them. CDR3 length: 15 amino acids. Here the CDR3 reads CASSLGPDRSYEQYF. As DNA, the CDR3 is TGTGCCAGCAGCTTAGGACCGGACCGATCCTACGAGCAGTACTTC.